The rows below give T cell receptor beta chains drawn from one sample of a study of blood T cell repertoires in COVID-19. TCRdb keeps only in-frame clones here, not all; method: immunoSEQ multiplex PCR. The sample has approximately 210,000 clones, approximately 80% seen once; the top ten hold under 4.5%. The specimen was PBMCs or T cells enriched from blood (not recorded which). Receptors originate from a man aged 25 to 40 with acute COVID-19. Both conserved end residues are trimmed from each CDR3. Some rows have no size entry. The others give once, few or many, or a class for an expanded clone.

clone size: once; V gene: TRBV28; CDR3 protein: ASSRQGLNTEAF
clone size: NA; V gene: TRBV6-1; CDR3 protein: ASSEVSNSFYGYT
clone size: NA; V gene: TRBV7-2; CDR3 protein: ASSLATGGSLDYGYT
clone size: NA; V gene: TRBV11-2; CDR3 protein: ASSLDLAGLYNEQF
clone size: NA; V gene: TRBV7-6; CDR3 protein: ASSYGTGDYEQY
clone size: NA; V gene: TRBV4-1; CDR3 protein: ASSQVQGSYEQY
clone size: NA; V gene: TRBV28; CDR3 protein: ASSGQAYMNTEAF
clone size: NA; V gene: TRBV5-1; CDR3 protein: ASSLEPAGRAALYEQY
clone size: NA; V gene: TRBV5-4; CDR3 protein: ASSRDSLDEQY
clone size: NA; V gene: TRBV9; CDR3 protein: ASSPTGTGVSANGYT
clone size: NA; V gene: TRBV23-1; CDR3 protein: APRGNGNTIY
clone size: NA; V gene: TRBV11-3; CDR3 protein: ASSRGGADEQF
clone size: NA; V gene: TRBV9; CDR3 protein: ASSPGGGASNSPLH
clone size: NA; V gene: TRBV12-3/TRBV12-4; CDR3 protein: ASSLDSSYEQY
clone size: NA; V gene: TRBV7-9; CDR3 protein: ASSLIVGGANTGELF
clone size: NA; V gene: TRBV4-1; CDR3 protein: ASSQESRESSYNSPLH
clone size: once; V gene: TRBV7-3; CDR3 protein: ASSPLAGTTGELF
clone size: NA; V gene: TRBV19; CDR3 protein: ASSMGLAGNTDTQY
clone size: NA; V gene: TRBV10-3; CDR3 protein: AISPGSRPPYNEQF
clone size: NA; V gene: TRBV28; CDR3 protein: ASSSTGGQETQY
clone size: once; V gene: TRBV25-1; CDR3 protein: ASSELSLAAEQF
clone size: NA; V gene: TRBV18; CDR3 protein: ASSPPVTGGSYGYT
clone size: NA; V gene: TRBV12-5; CDR3 protein: ASGLRTGVGANVLT
clone size: NA; V gene: TRBV5-1; CDR3 protein: ASSLQTGTEAF
clone size: NA; V gene: TRBV18; CDR3 protein: ASSPDRASTEAF
clone size: NA; V gene: TRBV19; CDR3 protein: ASRILPGQANYGYT
clone size: NA; V gene: TRBV20-1; CDR3 protein: SARLYNEQF
clone size: many; V gene: TRBV5-7; CDR3 protein: ASSLDNYNEQF
clone size: NA; V gene: TRBV14; CDR3 protein: ASSRQGTGYGYT
clone size: NA; V gene: TRBV3-1/TRBV3-2; CDR3 protein: ASSHPDKAYGYT
clone size: NA; V gene: TRBV11-3; CDR3 protein: ASSLTIQETQY
clone size: NA; V gene: TRBV9; CDR3 protein: ASSVGGGKETQY
clone size: NA; V gene: TRBV11-2; CDR3 protein: ASSPAEVFTSTDTQY
clone size: NA; V gene: TRBV7-2; CDR3 protein: ASRRRSGGAVETQY
clone size: NA; V gene: TRBV9; CDR3 protein: ASSVERGNTIY
clone size: NA; V gene: TRBV9; CDR3 protein: ASSVATGNTDNEQF
clone size: NA; V gene: TRBV5-4; CDR3 protein: ASSFRGTEAF
clone size: NA; V gene: TRBV24-1; CDR3 protein: AEEGTGQYNSPLH
clone size: NA; V gene: TRBV5-4; CDR3 protein: ASSLRDRPNYGYT
clone size: NA; V gene: TRBV19; CDR3 protein: ASSIGLGKSSGANVLT
clone size: few; V gene: TRBV27; CDR3 protein: ASSYSWGTGAREQY
clone size: few; V gene: TRBV7-9; CDR3 protein: ASRPKENYNEQF
clone size: NA; V gene: TRBV6-4; CDR3 protein: ASSAGENTEAF
clone size: few; V gene: TRBV19; CDR3 protein: ASSIFQDTQY
clone size: NA; V gene: TRBV5-1; CDR3 protein: ASSEGLGEKLF
clone size: few; V gene: TRBV6-1; CDR3 protein: ASSELGQGRYEQY
clone size: NA; V gene: TRBV11-2; CDR3 protein: ASSSDRGNTGELF
clone size: NA; V gene: TRBV5-4; CDR3 protein: ASSKDRGQVVEKLF
clone size: NA; V gene: TRBV5-4; CDR3 protein: ASSLQGQNTEAF
clone size: NA; V gene: TRBV12-5; CDR3 protein: ASGPDRARYNEQF
clone size: NA; V gene: TRBV28; CDR3 protein: ASSLTGASTKAF
clone size: NA; V gene: TRBV6-5; CDR3 protein: ASSPRGVGEKLF
clone size: NA; V gene: TRBV3-1/TRBV3-2; CDR3 protein: ASSHGEGRGGAF
clone size: NA; V gene: TRBV5-4; CDR3 protein: ASSRRQGATGNTIY
clone size: NA; V gene: TRBV29-1; CDR3 protein: SVASGGREQY
clone size: once; V gene: TRBV15; CDR3 protein: ATQDNSGANVLT
clone size: NA; V gene: TRBV29-1; CDR3 protein: SFTGQGGTGYTEAF
clone size: NA; V gene: TRBV19; CDR3 protein: ASRRGPEAF
clone size: NA; V gene: TRBV6-5; CDR3 protein: ASIGQPNYGYT